This T cell receptor beta chain stems from a study of T cell responses to AZD1222 COVID-19 vaccine (dated by TCRdb to about 2021). In the study overall: TCR sequencing covered more than 230 trial participants: some 210 given two doses of AZD1222 and 26 given two doses of MenACWY control vaccine. Enrollment into the trials was organized by age into subgroups of 18-55, 56-69 and 70-plus years, and those subgroups contained approximately 160, 26 and 62 TCR-sequenced participants, respectively. Overall study outcomes, separate from this receptor: Reportedly, close to half of the unique spike-specific TCRs recognized epitopes lying outside the regions that are mutated in the B.1.351 and B.1.1.7 variants. The 56-69-year group was small, and its depth increase did not reach significance, likely because of low power. No day 14 peak-response samples were available, so repertoires were characterized only after the peak T cell response. Spike-specific TCR breadth and depth rose significantly after two AZD1222 doses compared with day 0 and with MenACWY recipients. Only six AZD1222 recipients were SARS-CoV-2 seropositive at baseline, limiting conclusions about previously exposed vaccinees. Participants were mostly white British, with more females than males. The authors suggested clonal diversity may have been underestimated. The vaccine-associated CD4 TCRs covered the entire spike protein, and the dominant responses fell in regions 160-218 and 743-854.

Points on this clone: The antigen it binds to is not known. No quality values exist for individual bases; no much larger clone is one base distant.

The CDR3 numbers 14 residues from cysteine through phenylalanine. Of the read, only the CDR3 DNA is kept; its 42 bases are in frame from base 1. The germline ends are 12 bases apart after V is trimmed by 2 bases and J by 8 bases. For CDR1 and CDR2, the germline V gene lists MNHEY and SVGAGI. The time point label, read with the paper, signifies: baseline before first vaccination. The treatment or condition label of this sample denotes: meningococcal conjugate vaccine given as trial control. Vaccinee samples were obtained from the UK trials COV001 and COV002, which included a single-blind randomized controlled phase 2/3 trial of AZD1222 (ChAdOx1 nCoV-19) in healthy adults. Trial participant PBMC samples were collected at day 0 and day 28 after the second dose for TCRbeta chain sequencing. The CDR3 regions of human TCRbeta chains were analyzed by immunosequencing. The authors processed their data as follows. Repertoire TCRs were matched against a reference library of SARS-CoV-2-specific TCRs generated with the MIRA antigen-specificity platform. Breadth was defined as the fraction of unique TCRs that were SARS-CoV-2-associated, and depth was defined as the fraction of total T cells that were SARS-CoV-2-associated. Using the MIRA data, every spike-specific TCR was mapped to the spike region that the TCR reacted to and assigned to either a CD4 or a CD8 class. Log10-transformed breadth and depth values were compared by one-way ANOVA with Sidak's multiple comparisons tests. TCRdb took this table from immuneACCESS and kept in-frame rearrangements with V and J called. Such tables lack part of the clones; where checked against another copy, unresolved V genes explain under half of the gap, and the rest is unexplained. V, J and clone size were drawn from that table, and D and trimming were deduced from the DNA. Here the sample has roughly 160,000 clones; about 92% occur a single time. Of the sample, 4.4% is held by the ten largest clones.

The sequence was obtained from an adult in good health. Recombination connected TRBV6-5 to TRBJ1-4; the D gene is unclear. Sequenced material: peripheral blood, taken on day 0 of MenACWY control vaccination. The DNA reads TGTGCCAGCAGTTACCCCCAGGCCCGCGAAAAACTGTTTTTT. The resulting protein is CASSYPQAREKLFF.